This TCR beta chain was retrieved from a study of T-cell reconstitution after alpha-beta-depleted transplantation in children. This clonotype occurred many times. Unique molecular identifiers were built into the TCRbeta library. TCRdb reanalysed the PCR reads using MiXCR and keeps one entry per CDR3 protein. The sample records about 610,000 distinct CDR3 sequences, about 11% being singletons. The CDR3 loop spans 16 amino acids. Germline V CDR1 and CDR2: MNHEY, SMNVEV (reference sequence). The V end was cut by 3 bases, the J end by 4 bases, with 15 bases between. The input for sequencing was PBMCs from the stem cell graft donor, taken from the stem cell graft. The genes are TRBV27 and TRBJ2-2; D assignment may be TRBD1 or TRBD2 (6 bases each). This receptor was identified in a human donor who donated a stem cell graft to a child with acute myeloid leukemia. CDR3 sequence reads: CASSFGQKGGTGELFF. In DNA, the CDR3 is TGTGCCAGCAGTTTCGGGCAAAAGGGGGGCACCGGGGAGCTGTTTTTT.